In this sample, the clone carrying this T cell receptor beta chain turned up a few times. Antigen: not known. Using its own MiXCR run on the 5' RACE reads, TCRdb lists one record per CDR3 protein. This sample has around 360,000 distinct CDR3 sequences, with more than 9% found just once. The data were obtained in a study of T cells after yellow fever vaccination. V was shortened by 7 bases and J by 5 bases, with 12 bases between the two germline ends. Germline CDR1 is SGHRS and CDR2 is YFSETQ. CDR3 length equals 13 residues. Study-level findings and limits: The appearance of a small share of clonotypes in both CD4 and CD8 compartments was observed. Most primary-vaccination clones recurred post-booster (around 95% CD4, 85% to 90% CD8).

The sequence derives from a man between 18 and 35 years old who received the YFV17D yellow fever vaccine. Source: PBMCs, taken on the day of the first yellow fever vaccination. J is TRBJ2-2 and V is TRBV5-1; possibly TRBD1 or TRBD2 for D (5 bases each). CDR3 nucleotides: TGCGCCAGCGCAGGGAGAGGGACCGGGGAGCTGTTTTTT. It codes for CASAGRGTGELFF. Drawing the rest from reference TRBV5-1 and TRBJ2-2, the complete variable domain is KAGVTQTPRYLIKTRGQQVTLSCSPISGHRSVSWYQQTPGQGLQFLFEYFSETQRNKGNFPGRFSGRQFSNSRSEMNVSTLELGDSALYLCASAGRGTGELFFGEGSRLTVL.